Each of the 29 T cell receptor beta chains below was sequenced from the same sample in a study of cytomegalovirus exposure and HLA in healthy donors. The PCR ran on 60 Vbeta and 13 Jbeta primers. Profiled with immunoSEQ multiplex PCR; TCRdb holds only in-frame clones, not every one. The repertoire has about 130,000 clones, about three quarters of them found once; the top ten carry around 1.8%. The specimen was PBMCs. Source of these receptors: a woman aged 40 to 49 in good health and CMV-seronegative.

The CDR3 sequence: CASSFRRTSVMSEQFF. For the CDR3, the DNA is TGTGCCAGCAGTTTCCGCCGGACTAGCGTTATGAGTGAGCAGTTCTTC. This chain joins TRBV7-2 and TRBJ2-1; 9 positions match TRBD2. V was pared by 6 bases and J by 9 bases, with 15 bases of the junction left unmatched. Germline assignment: CDR1 SGHTA and CDR2 FQGNSA. This CDR3 spans 16 amino acids.

This clone appeared a single time. V gene TRBV14 combines with J gene TRBJ2-1; no firm D call. The CDR3 runs to 16 residues. Germline values: CDR1 SGHDN, CDR2 FVKESK. V gave up 0 bases and J gave up 0 bases, with 9 bases separating them. The CDR3 coding sequence is TGTGCCAGCAGCCAAGATCTGCTGAGCTCCTACAATGAGCAGTTCTTC. As protein: CASSQDLLSSYNEQFF. The full variable domain, with the rest looked up from reference TRBV14 and TRBJ2-1, is EAGVTQFPSHSVIEKGQTVTLRCDPISGHDNLYWYRRVMGKEIKFLLHFVKESKQDESGMPNNRFLAERTGGTYSTLKVQPAELEDSGVYFCASSQDLLSSYNEQFFGPGTRLTVL.

The chain employs TRBV7-6 and TRBJ1-1, with TRBD1 as a possible D gene (6 bases). CDR1 is SGHVS, CDR2 FNYEAQ, per germline. The CDR3 has 14 amino acids. The ends were cut back, 5 bases at V and 4 bases at J, with 14 bases in the middle. CDR3 DNA sequence: TGTGCCAGCAGCCGCAGGGGTGTGGGCACTGAAGCTTTCTTT. Amino acids: CASSRRGVGTEAFF.

The V gene is TRBV5-1, the J gene TRBJ2-3; TRBD1 matches at 7 bases. With 4 bases clipped from V and 1 base from J, the junction kept 6 bases outside the gene matches. This CDR3 has 15 residues. CDR1 and CDR2 (germline): SGHRS, YFSETQ. The CDR3 DNA follows: TGCGCCAGCAGCCCCACAGGGGTAGGCACAGATACGCAGTATTTT. Translating gives CASSPTGVGTDTQYF.

About this clone: Additional DNA sequences in this sample encode the identical CDR3. The chain uses TRBV19 and TRBJ1-2, with D maybe TRBD1 (6 bases). This CDR3 contains 13 residues. The germline CDR1 and CDR2 sequences are LNHDA and SQIVND (reference sequence). Trimming took off 7 bases at V and 2 bases at J, with 11 bases between the two ends. CDR3 region: CASKTTGNYGYTF. The CDR3 DNA is TGTGCCAGTAAAACTACAGGGAACTATGGCTACACCTTC.

V gene TRBV4-1 combines with J gene TRBJ2-7, with TRBD1 matching over 7 bases. The CDR3 is made up of 15 amino acids. Germline V CDR1 and CDR2: MGHRA, YSYEKL. V lost 0 bases, J lost 1 base, and 3 bases stayed unmatched. The CDR3 spells CASSQDPGGSYEQYF. CDR3 bases: TGCGCCAGCAGCCAAGATCCAGGGGGTTCCTACGAGCAGTACTTC.

The chain joins TRBV9 to TRBJ2-7; TRBD1 matches 7 bases. The CDR3 loop spans 14 amino acids. CDR1 SGDLS and CDR2 YYNGEE come from the germline V gene. The ends lost 3 bases at V and 3 bases at J; junction bases unmatched: 6. DNA for the CDR3: TGTGCCAGCAGCGCGGGGCAGGGGGACTACGAGCAGTACTTC. Protein: CASSAGQGDYEQYF.

J is TRBJ1-2 and V is TRBV4-2; TRBD1 matches 8 bases. CDR3 length equals 15 residues. Per the germline V gene, CDR1 is LGHNA and CDR2 is YNFKEQ. With V trimmed by 4 bases and J by 5 bases, 9 bases remained unmatched. The CDR3 here is CASSPETGVVYGYTF. The CDR3 DNA reads as TGTGCCAGCAGCCCTGAGACAGGGGTTGTGTATGGCTACACCTTC.

V usage is TRBV19 and J usage is TRBJ2-7; 9 nucleotides line up with TRBD1. The junction had 3 bases not matched to a gene; V was cut back by 10 bases and J by 5 bases. Germline loops: CDR1 LNHDA, CDR2 SQIVND (reference sequence). This CDR3 has 11 amino acids. The CDR3 loop reads CANTGGDEQYF. In nucleotides, the CDR3 is TGTGCCAATACAGGGGGCGACGAGCAGTACTTC.

This clone showed up just once. V and J are TRBV6-1 and TRBJ2-3; D possibly corresponds to TRBD2 (5 bases). V dropped 10 bases and J dropped 1 base, with 12 bases sitting between them. The CDR3 spans 13 residues. The V gene's germline CDR1 is MNHNS and CDR2 SASEGT. CDR3 sequence (DNA): TGTGCCACCAAAGAGGGAGGCACAGATACGCAGTATTTT. Its protein product is CATKEGGTDTQYF.

The rearrangement links TRBV19 to TRBJ2-2; D may be TRBD1 (5 bases). V lost 3 bases to trimming and J lost 13 bases, with 12 bases between them. From germline, CDR1 is LNHDA and CDR2 SQIVND (reference sequence). The CDR3 is 12 amino acids. This CDR3 reads CASSIGQGGLFF. CDR3 DNA: TGTGCCAGTAGTATCGGGCAGGGTGGGCTGTTTTTT. Drawing the rest from reference TRBV19 and TRBJ2-2, the complete variable domain is DGGITQSPKYLFRKEGQNVTLSCEQNLNHDAMYWYRQDPGQGLRLIYYSQIVNDFQKGDIAEGYSVSREKKESFPLTVTSAQKNPTAFYLCASSIGQGGLFFGEGSRLTVL.

CDR3 bases: TGTGCCAGCAGTAAACGACAGGTCTCCTACGAGCAGTACTTC. Translated, it gives CASSKRQVSYEQYF. The rearrangement links TRBV6-5 to TRBJ2-7; TRBD1 is a possible D gene (6 bases). The CDR3 spans 14 residues. Deletions cut 5 bases from V and 0 bases from J, with 11 bases between. Germline assignment: CDR1 MNHEY and CDR2 SVGAGI.

The V gene is TRBV10-3, the J gene TRBJ2-2; 10 nucleotides align to TRBD1. V lost 11 bases, J lost 8 bases, and 8 bases stayed unmatched. CDR3 length: 13 amino acids. The germline CDR1 and CDR2 sequences are ENHRY and SYGVKD. DNA for the CDR3: TGTGCCTCCGGACAGGGGGTGATTGGGGAGCTGTTTTTT. Translation gives CASGQGVIGELFF.

The chain links TRBV28 to TRBJ2-7, with 8 positions matching TRBD2. Germline CDR1 reads MDHEN; CDR2 reads SYDVKM. V lost 1 base to trimming and J lost 2 bases; unmatched junction nucleotides: 4. The CDR3 length is 15 residues. The CDR3 region is CASSLSTGLAYEQYF. Written as DNA, the CDR3 is TGTGCCAGCAGTTTATCCACGGGACTAGCCTACGAGCAGTACTTC.

V and J are TRBV7-6 and TRBJ2-3, with 7 bases fitting TRBD1. The CDR3 has 14 amino acids. Germline loops: CDR1 SGHVS, CDR2 FNYEAQ. Germline trimming cut 3 bases from V and 5 bases from J; bases unmatched to any gene: 5. The CDR3 nucleotides read TGTGCCAGCAGCTTGGGACAGATCGGAGATACGCAGTATTTT. Amino acids: CASSLGQIGDTQYF.

The rearrangement uses TRBV10-3 and TRBJ2-5; no reliable D call. The CDR3 spans 15 residues. Per germline, CDR1 ENHRY and CDR2 SYGVKD. V shed 1 base and J shed 0 bases, with 9 bases lying between them. CDR3: CAISEFPQNQETQYF. The CDR3 coding sequence is TGTGCCATCAGTGAGTTTCCGCAGAACCAAGAGACCCAGTACTTC.

The V call is TRBV19, the J call TRBJ2-7; 7 bases agree with TRBD2. Unmatched junction bases numbered 10, after V lost 5 bases and J lost 6 bases. The CDR3 loop spans 14 amino acids. Per the germline V gene, CDR1 is LNHDA and CDR2 is SQIVND (reference sequence). CDR3 protein: CASSPSLTSSEQYF. DNA of the CDR3: TGTGCCAGTAGTCCCTCCCTGACTAGCTCCGAGCAGTACTTC.

The chain is built from TRBV11-2 and TRBJ1-2, with 7 nucleotides matching TRBD1. With 5 bases clipped from V and 8 bases from J, the junction kept 5 bases outside the gene matches. This CDR3 comprises 12 residues. Germline values: CDR1 SGHAT, CDR2 FQNNGV. CDR3 amino acids: CASSPPDRGYTF. The CDR3, as DNA: TGTGCCAGCAGCCCCCCGGACAGGGGCTACACCTTC.

The chain joins TRBV5-6 to TRBJ2-1; 14 nucleotides align to TRBD2. This CDR3 has 16 residues. Germline V gene sequence: CDR1 SGHDT, CDR2 YYEEEE. V lost 2 bases to trimming and J lost 7 bases; unmatched junction nucleotides: 5. The CDR3 nucleotides are TGTGCCAGCAGCTTCCGGACTAGCGGGAGGAGGAATGAGCAGTTCTTC. This encodes CASSFRTSGRRNEQFF.

The chain carries TRBV28 and TRBJ1-1; D remains ambiguous. Between the trimmed V and J ends, which lost 3 bases and 0 bases, there was a span of 20 bases. Germline CDR1 reads MDHEN; CDR2 reads SYDVKM. The CDR3 has 18 amino acids. CDR3 amino acids: CASSFPRRRTVLNTEAFF. CDR3 coding DNA: TGTGCCAGCAGTTTTCCCCGTCGACGGACTGTACTGAACACTGAAGCTTTCTTT.

This chain connects TRBV7-2 to TRBJ2-3, with a tentative D call TRBD2 (7 bases). The germline gives CDR1 SGHTA, CDR2 FQGNSA. This CDR3 spans 15 amino acids. The V end was cut by 7 bases, the J end by 2 bases, with 16 bases between. The CDR3 loop reads CASNFVGGPTDTQYF. DNA of the CDR3: TGTGCCAGCAACTTTGTCGGGGGGCCCACAGATACGCAGTATTTT. Full variable domain (rest looked up from reference TRBV7-2 and TRBJ2-3): GAGVSQSPSNKVTEKGKDVELRCDPISGHTALYWYRQSLGQGLEFLIYFQGNSAPDKSGLPSDRFSAERTGGSVSTLTIQRTQQEDSAVYLCASNFVGGPTDTQYFGPGTRLTVL.

This rearrangement joins TRBV5-1 to TRBJ1-1, with 7 positions matching TRBD1. The CDR3 is 16 amino acids. The V and J ends lost 0 bases and 4 bases, in that order; junction bases with no gene match: 9. Germline V gene data show CDR1 as SGHRS and CDR2 as YFSETQ. The CDR3 spells CASSLEAGGTSTEAFF. For the CDR3, the DNA is TGCGCCAGCAGCTTGGAAGCAGGGGGTACCAGCACTGAAGCTTTCTTT.

V usage is TRBV28 and J usage is TRBJ1-2; 8 bases are shared with TRBD1. V shed 4 bases and J 6 bases; nucleotides not matched to a gene: 7. The CDR3 extends over 14 amino acids. CDR1 and CDR2 from the germline V gene are MDHEN and SYDVKM. CDR3 coding DNA: TGTGCCAGCAGTTCAACCGCAGGGGGCCATGGCTACACCTTC. Amino acid sequence: CASSSTAGGHGYTF.

The chain uses TRBV5-1 and TRBJ1-2; D not certain. This CDR3 is 15 amino acids long. Germline assignment: CDR1 SGHRS and CDR2 YFSETQ. V lost 0 bases, J lost 8 bases, and 17 bases lay in between. CDR3 bases: TGCGCCAGCAGCTTGGAAGGGAGGCGAGGTAGGGGCTACACCTTC. Translation: CASSLEGRRGRGYTF.

In regard to this clone: Different DNA sequences within this sample yield the same CDR3. V is TRBV30 and J is TRBJ1-2; D is unresolved. Germline V gene sequence: CDR1 GTSNPN, CDR2 SVGIG (reference sequence). Trimming took off 2 bases at V and 7 bases at J, with 8 bases between the two ends. The CDR3 spans 11 residues. The CDR3 region has the DNA TGTGCCTGGAGTCTCGGTGTTGGCTACACCTTC. Protein: CAWSLGVGYTF.

The chain employs TRBV6-1 and TRBJ1-2; tentatively, D is TRBD1 (6 bases). The ends were cut back, 4 bases at V and 4 bases at J, with 10 bases in the middle. The CDR3 is 13 amino acids. CDR1 and CDR2 from the germline V gene are MNHNS and SASEGT. The CDR3 region is CASSGTEFYGYTF. Written as DNA, the CDR3 is TGTGCCAGCAGTGGGACAGAGTTCTATGGCTACACCTTC.

CDR3 region: CSVEDPRGRNEQFF. The CDR3, as DNA: TGCAGCGTTGAAGATCCGCGGGGGCGCAATGAGCAGTTCTTC. The chain employs TRBV29-1 and TRBJ2-1, with a weak D call TRBD2 (7 bases). V was clipped by 0 bases and J by 6 bases, with 12 bases between them. CDR1 SQVTM and CDR2 ANQGSEA come from the germline V gene. The CDR3 sequence is 14 residues long.

The V and J genes are TRBV30 and TRBJ1-3, with D maybe TRBD1 (6 bases). The CDR3 consists of 13 residues. V dropped 3 bases and J dropped 4 bases, with 10 bases sitting between them. In germline, CDR1 is GTSNPN, CDR2 SVGIG (reference sequence). The CDR3 DNA reads TGTGCCTGGAGGAGAACAGGGGGAAACACCATATATTTT. Protein: CAWRRTGGNTIYF.

This clone has only one observation. The chain joins TRBV7-8 to TRBJ2-5, with TRBD2 matching 8 bases. Trimming cost V 5 bases and J 1 base; bases outside gene matches: 3. The CDR3 has 14 residues. Germline V gene lookup returns CDR1 SGHVS and CDR2 FQNEAQ. This CDR3 reads CASSPSGPQETQYF. The CDR3 DNA follows: TGTGCCAGCAGCCCTAGCGGGCCCCAAGAGACCCAGTACTTC.